The present T cell receptor beta chain was sequenced within a study of cytomegalovirus exposure and HLA in healthy donors. Study overall: Sequencing of 150 million to 200 million T cells in an earlier analysis found under 120 million unique TCR beta sequences.

The germline V gene has CDR1 SGHDT and CDR2 YYEEEE. The CDR3 spans 16 residues. V lost 0 bases and J 3 bases, leaving 13 bases between the germline ends. The PCR had 60 Vbeta and 13 Jbeta primers. Authors' methods: Some 11 million shared chains were among the roughly 80 million unique TCR beta chains that a later analysis counted. Profiling relied on immunoSEQ multiplex PCR, and the TCRdb table lists in-frame clones only, not all of them. The DNA was the basis for D and trimming; V, J and clone size are from that table. The sample lists some 120,000 clones; 81% were seen once. The chain is built from TRBV5-6 and TRBJ1-5, with unresolved D. Sequencing used PBMCs. The receptor was derived from a man aged 40-49 years in good health and CMV-seronegative. In DNA, the CDR3 is TGTGCCAGCAGCTTGGCAGGAGGTTCCTACAATCAGCCCCAGCATTTT. Translating gives CASSLAGGSYNQPQHF.